The sequence of this T cell receptor (beta chain) was determined in a study of CD8 T cell repertoires and HIV-1 epitope variants. As for the study in general: Twenty-five autologous and known Gag and Nef epitope variant peptides each stimulated T cells separately. T cells were cultured for 10 days with cytokines added on days 3 and 7. 1M T cells were kept uncultured as a baseline. Overall study findings and caveats: Eight to ten TCR beta clonotypes were antigen-specific, six apparently recognizing autologous or escape variants.

CDR1 is MNHNS and CDR2 is SASEGT in the germline V gene. Trimming took off 6 bases at V and 3 bases at J, with 11 bases between the two ends. This CDR3 is built from 13 residues. This clone was seen a handful of times. Its antigen is not identified. This table comes from immunoSEQ multiplex PCR, and its TCRdb copy is limited to in-frame clones, with some not included. Of about 5,600 clones listed, 64% are singletons. The sequenced sample was cultured CD8+ T cells derived from PBMCs. The chain employs TRBV6-1 and TRBJ2-5, with D possibly matching TRBD1 (6 bases). The receptor's source is a male donor with HIV. CDR3 nucleotide sequence: TGTGCCAGCAGACAGGGTGGAGAAGAGACCCAGTACTTC. Translation gives CASRQGGEETQYF.